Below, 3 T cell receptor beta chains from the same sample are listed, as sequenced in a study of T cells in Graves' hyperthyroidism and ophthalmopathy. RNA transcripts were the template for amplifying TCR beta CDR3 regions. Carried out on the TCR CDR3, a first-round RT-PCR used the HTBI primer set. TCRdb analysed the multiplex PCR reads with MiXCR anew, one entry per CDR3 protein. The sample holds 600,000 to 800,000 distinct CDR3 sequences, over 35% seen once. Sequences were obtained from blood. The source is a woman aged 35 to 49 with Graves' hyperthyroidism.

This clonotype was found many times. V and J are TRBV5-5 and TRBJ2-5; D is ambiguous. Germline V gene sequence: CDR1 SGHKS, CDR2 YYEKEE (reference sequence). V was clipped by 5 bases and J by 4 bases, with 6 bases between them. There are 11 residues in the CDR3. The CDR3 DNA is TGTGCCAGCAGAGCGTCAGAGACCCAGTACTTC. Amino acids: CASRASETQYF.

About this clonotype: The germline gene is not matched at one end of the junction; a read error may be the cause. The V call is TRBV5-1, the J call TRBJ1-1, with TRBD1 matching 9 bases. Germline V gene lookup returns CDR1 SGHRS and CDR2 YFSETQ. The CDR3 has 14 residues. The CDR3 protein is CASSSGQGNTEASF. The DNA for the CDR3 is TGCGCCAGCAGCTCGGGACAGGGCAACACTGAAGCTTCCTTT.

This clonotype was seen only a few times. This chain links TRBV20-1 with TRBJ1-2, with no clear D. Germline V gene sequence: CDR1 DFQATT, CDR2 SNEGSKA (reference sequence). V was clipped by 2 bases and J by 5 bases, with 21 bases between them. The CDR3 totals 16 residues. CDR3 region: CSARPSREWEGYGYTF. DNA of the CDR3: TGCAGTGCTAGACCTTCGAGAGAATGGGAGGGATATGGCTACACCTTC.